Each of the 7 T cell receptor beta chains below was sequenced from the same sample in a study of T cell changes during pregnancy in multiple sclerosis. Data came from immunoSEQ multiplex PCR; TCRdb stores just in-frame clones and leaves some out. The sample has about 63,000 clones, 90% to 95% seen once. The specimen was CD8+ T cells from peripheral blood mononuclear cells, collected in the second trimester of pregnancy. These receptors were taken from a female donor with multiple sclerosis, enrolled in a pregnancy study.

This chain links TRBV19 with TRBJ2-7; TRBD1 aligns across 7 bases. V lost 3 bases, J lost 2 bases, and 1 base stayed unmatched. Germline CDR1 LNHDA, CDR2 SQIVND (reference sequence). CDR3 length equals 13 residues. CDR3 protein: CASSIQGAYEQYF. Here the CDR3 DNA reads TGTGCCAGTAGTATTCAGGGGGCCTACGAGCAGTACTTC.

This sequence joins TRBV11-2 and TRBJ2-1; 9 bases are shared with TRBD1. CDR3 length: 14 amino acids. Germline-derived CDR1 and CDR2 are SGHAT and FQNNGV. The ends lost 4 bases at V and 8 bases at J; junction bases unmatched: 6. CDR3 residues: CASSSEGTGHEQFF. The CDR3 DNA follows: TGTGCCAGCAGCTCCGAGGGGACAGGGCATGAGCAGTTCTTC. The whole variable domain, filled in from reference TRBV11-2 and TRBJ2-1, reads EAGVAQSPRYKIIEKRQSVAFWCNPISGHATLYWYQQILGQGPKLLIQFQNNGVVDDSQLPKDRFSAERLKGVDSTLKIQPAKLEDSAVYLCASSSEGTGHEQFFGPGTRLTVL.

For the CDR3, the DNA is TGTGCCAGCAGTGCCAGGGTCTCGGGCAAAAACATTCAGTACTTC. Protein: CASSARVSGKNIQYF. The chain recombines TRBV28 with TRBJ2-4; D perhaps matches TRBD1 (5 bases). CDR1 and CDR2 (germline): MDHEN, SYDVKM. Deletions cut 5 bases from V and 3 bases from J, with 14 bases between. The CDR3 is made up of 15 amino acids.

The chain carries TRBV5-6 and TRBJ2-7, with 7 bases that match TRBD2. V dropped 1 base and J dropped 0; count of bases not matched to a gene: 7. Germline CDR1 and CDR2: SGHDT and YYEEEE. The CDR3 totals 16 residues. The CDR3 DNA is TGTGCCAGCAGCTTGAGGGCTAGCGGTAGCTCCTACGAGCAGTACTTC. Amino acid sequence: CASSLRASGSSYEQYF.

The CDR3 DNA is TGTGCCAGCAGTGACCCTAGCGGCAAAAACATTCAGTACTTC. Residues: CASSDPSGKNIQYF. The V and J genes are TRBV2 and TRBJ2-4; the match to TRBD2 covers 7 bases. J was trimmed by 3 bases and V by 3 bases; bases with no gene match: 2. Germline V gene lookup returns CDR1 SNHLY and CDR2 FYNNEI. The CDR3 length is 14 residues.

The rearrangement joins TRBV7-8 to TRBJ2-1, with 13 bases fitting TRBD2. The CDR3 spans 17 residues. J was trimmed by 6 bases and V by 2 bases; bases with no gene match: 7. Germline V CDR1 and CDR2: SGHVS, FQNEAQ. The CDR3 protein is CASSLYVGLAGVNEQFF. Here the CDR3 DNA reads TGTGCCAGCAGCTTATACGTAGGACTAGCGGGAGTCAATGAGCAGTTCTTC.

The chain uses TRBV27 and TRBJ2-2, with D uncertain. The V end lost 2 bases, the J end lost 8 bases, and 6 bases lay between the germline ends. CDR1 is MNHEY, CDR2 SMNVEV, per germline (reference sequence). This CDR3 comprises 12 residues. CDR3 bases: TGTGCCAGCAGTTTAGTTTCTGGGGAGCTGTTTTTT. Its protein product is CASSLVSGELFF.